This TCR beta chain emerged from a study of shared clonotypes between healthy human individuals. The overall study: Three plates were used per donor for CD4 naive, three for CD4 memory, two for CD8 naive and one for CD8 memory.

The length of the CDR3 is 16 residues. Germline CDR1 and CDR2: SGHVS and FQNEAQ. J was trimmed by 1 base and V by 1 base; bases with no gene match: 3. Naive CD8 cells lacked CD45RO, underwent positive selection for CCR7 and left out terminally differentiated effector memory CD45RA+ cells. There were only Caucasian adults among the donors, and all lived in Nashville, Tennessee. On sorted subsets, replicate PCRs used approximately 190 ng DNA, or about 30,000 T cell genomes. The data were produced by immunoSEQ multiplex PCR, yet TCRdb's version contains in-frame clones alone and is incomplete. The sample yields over 2,000,000 clones, 93% seen once.

The source of this sequence is a man between 18 and 35 years old in good health. Some clones in this sample may be carry-over from other donors' samples. The chain employs TRBV7-8 and TRBJ2-5, with TRBD2 matching over 10 bases. Source material: naive CD8+ T cells from PBMCs. CDR3 nucleotides: TGTGCCAGCAGCTTAGGGACTAGCGGTGCCCAAGAGACCCAGTACTTC. It is translated as CASSLGTSGAQETQYF.